The 24 T cell receptor beta chains below all came from one sample that was sequenced in a study of blood T cell repertoires in COVID-19. Method: immunoSEQ multiplex PCR; TCRdb's copy keeps in-frame clones and lacks some. The sample consists of more than 200,000 clones, roughly 80% of them appearing once. The sample comprised peripheral blood. All receptors derive from a man older than 75 with acute or convalescent COVID-19.

CDR3 nucleotides: TGCGCCAGCAGCTTGGGCCAGGACGGGGGACATGAGCAGTTCTTC. It specifies CASSLGQDGGHEQFF. The genes are TRBV5-1 and TRBJ2-1; weak D call: TRBD2 (6 bases). The CDR3 runs 15 residues. Germline V lookup: CDR1 SGHRS, CDR2 YFSETQ. The ends were cut back, 0 bases at V and 8 bases at J, with 15 bases in the middle.

This clone was detected once. The CDR3 is CATSDPVYNEQFF. CDR3 in DNA: TGTGCCACCAGTGACCCGGTCTACAATGAGCAGTTCTTC. The chain employs TRBV24-1 and TRBJ2-1; D unclear. Germline CDR1 is KGHDR and CDR2 is SFDVKD. This CDR3 has 13 residues. The germline V and J ends were trimmed by 4 bases and 3 bases, with 6 bases remaining between them.

This sequence joins TRBV2 and TRBJ2-1; D is perhaps TRBD1 (6 bases). The CDR3 is 16 amino acids. The V end lost 7 bases, the J end lost 3 bases, and 19 bases lay between the germline ends. In germline, CDR1 is SNHLY, CDR2 FYNNEI. The CDR3 DNA reads TGTGCCAGCAACCTCCGGGCAGGGGCTTTCTACAATGAGCAGTTCTTC. Translation: CASNLRAGAFYNEQFF.

This sequence joins TRBV5-6 and TRBJ2-7, with 7 nucleotides matching TRBD1. The CDR3 contains 19 residues. Germline V CDR1 and CDR2: SGHDT, YYEEEE. The V gene end was trimmed by 4 bases and the J gene end by 6 bases; junction bases not matched to a gene: 25. Here the CDR3 reads CASSTRRGGAARMRAEQYF. In DNA form, the CDR3 reads TGTGCCAGCAGCACCCGGCGAGGGGGCGCTGCCCGTATGAGGGCCGAGCAGTACTTC.

This rearrangement joins TRBV24-1 to TRBJ1-2; tentatively, D is TRBD1 (5 bases). The V end was cut by 2 bases, the J end by 7 bases, with 10 bases between. Germline lookup yields CDR1 KGHDR and CDR2 SFDVKD. This CDR3 region has 13 residues. The CDR3 reads CATSDSYRLGYTF. The CDR3 region has the DNA TGTGCCACCAGTGATTCGTACAGGCTTGGCTACACCTTC.

The J gene is TRBJ1-6, the V gene TRBV30; 7 bases map to TRBD1. The CDR3 is made up of 15 amino acids. Germline CDR1 reads GTSNPN; CDR2 reads SVGIG (reference sequence). V gave up 2 bases and J gave up 7 bases; unmatched junction bases: 8. This chain's CDR3 is CAWSLAGGRNSPLHF. The CDR3 coding sequence is TGTGCCTGGAGTCTCGCAGGGGGTCGAAATTCACCCCTCCACTTT.

The chain uses TRBV11-2 and TRBJ2-5, with 10 bases matching TRBD1. There are 15 residues in the CDR3. The junction had 7 bases not matched to a gene; V was cut back by 6 bases and J by 3 bases. CDR1 is SGHAT and CDR2 is FQNNGV in the germline V gene. In DNA form, the CDR3 reads TGTGCCAGCAGACGACCGGGACAGGGGAAAGAGACCCAGTACTTC. The encoded protein is CASRRPGQGKETQYF.

This clone was recorded only once. This rearrangement joins TRBV18 to TRBJ1-5; no clear D. The CDR3 totals 15 residues. Trimming stripped 4 bases from V and 4 bases from J, with 14 bases between. In germline, CDR1 is KGHSH, CDR2 LQKENI. The CDR3 bases are TGTGCCAGCTCACGTAACCCTTCTATGAATCAGCCCCAGCATTTT. This codes for CASSRNPSMNQPQHF.

This sequence joins TRBV30 and TRBJ2-7, with TRBD1 matching over 8 bases. After removal of 0 bases from V and 3 bases from J, the junction contained 7 bases not matched to a gene. The germline V gene encodes CDR1 GTSNPN and CDR2 SVGIG (reference sequence). This CDR3 spans 15 amino acids. The CDR3 sequence is CAWSVPRTGNYEQYF. The CDR3 bases are TGTGCCTGGAGTGTACCCCGGACAGGGAACTACGAGCAGTACTTC.

This clone was seen once. The CDR3 here is CASSEVGASGDYEQYF. CDR3 DNA: TGCGCCAGCAGTGAGGTCGGGGCTAGCGGAGACTACGAGCAGTACTTC. The gene calls are TRBV10-2 and TRBJ2-7; 7 nucleotides align to TRBD2. The germline CDR1 and CDR2 sequences are WSHSY and SAAADI. The CDR3 contains 16 residues. V lost 2 bases to trimming and J lost 3 bases; unmatched junction nucleotides: 10.

The J gene is TRBJ2-7, the V gene TRBV12-3 or TRBV12-4, with D possibly TRBD2 on 5 matching bases. V lost 0 bases and J 6 bases, leaving 9 bases between the germline ends. The CDR3 extends over 13 amino acids. CDR3 sequence: CASSLAGSGEQYF. CDR3 DNA sequence: TGTGCCAGCAGTTTAGCAGGGAGCGGCGAGCAGTACTTC.

The J gene is TRBJ1-5, the V gene TRBV19, with 8 bases that match TRBD1. CDR3 length: 16 residues. V shed 6 bases and J 0 bases; nucleotides not matched to a gene: 7. Germline V gene sequence: CDR1 LNHDA, CDR2 SQIVND (reference sequence). CDR3 sequence: CASSNGQGYSNQPQHF. DNA for the CDR3: TGTGCCAGTAGCAACGGACAGGGATATAGCAATCAGCCCCAGCATTTT.

The rearrangement links TRBV18 to TRBJ2-1; 11 positions agree with TRBD1. This CDR3 has 18 amino acids. J lost 0 bases, V lost 6 bases, and 10 bases had no gene match. Germline-derived CDR1 and CDR2 are KGHSH and LQKENI. CDR3 sequence (DNA): TGTGCCAGCTCGCGCGGGACAGGGGGGACTAGCTCCTACAATGAGCAGTTCTTC. Amino acids: CASSRGTGGTSSYNEQFF.

The count of this clone is one. The chain carries TRBV15 and TRBJ1-2; D not certain. Germline assignment: CDR1 LNHNV and CDR2 YYDKDF (reference sequence). The germline V and J ends were trimmed by 5 bases and 3 bases, with 16 bases remaining between them. This CDR3 comprises 15 residues. The CDR3 region is CATSQSLAGYYGYTF. Written as DNA, the CDR3 is TGTGCCACCAGCCAGTCCCTAGCGGGCTACTATGGCTACACCTTC.

Only one count was recorded for this clone. V usage is TRBV11-2 and J usage is TRBJ1-4, with 7 bases matching TRBD1. The CDR3 spans 16 residues. V shed 6 bases and J 0 bases; nucleotides not matched to a gene: 7. CDR1 and CDR2 (germline): SGHAT, FQNNGV. The CDR3 loop is CASRRGTAATNEKLFF. For the CDR3, the DNA is TGTGCCAGCAGACGAGGGACAGCCGCAACTAATGAAAAACTGTTTTTT.

The gene calls are TRBV4-1 and TRBJ1-6; TRBD1 aligns across 8 bases. The CDR3 extends over 16 amino acids. Germline trimming cut 0 bases from V and 8 bases from J; bases unmatched to any gene: 6. Per the germline V gene, CDR1 is MGHRA and CDR2 is YSYEKL. The CDR3: CASSQDGQGSDSPLHF. CDR3 DNA: TGCGCCAGCAGCCAAGACGGACAGGGATCGGATTCACCCCTCCACTTT.

This clone was recorded a few times. The chain links TRBV14 to TRBJ2-1; 8 bases match TRBD2. This CDR3 is built from 14 residues. Per germline, CDR1 SGHDN and CDR2 FVKESK. V shed 4 bases and J 6 bases; nucleotides not matched to a gene: 5. This CDR3 is CASSRGLVGNEQFF. The CDR3 DNA reads TGTGCCAGCAGCCGGGGACTAGTGGGCAATGAGCAGTTCTTC.

The gene calls are TRBV4-1 and TRBJ1-5, with a possible D match to TRBD1 (6 bases). CDR3 length: 16 residues. V dropped 0 bases and J dropped 2 bases, with 11 bases sitting between them. In germline, CDR1 is MGHRA, CDR2 YSYEKL. CDR3 nucleotide sequence: TGCGCCAGCAGCCAAGATGGAACAGGGCGCAATCAGCCCCAGCATTTT. Protein product: CASSQDGTGRNQPQHF.

The chain couples TRBV6-2 or TRBV6-3 to TRBJ2-1; 8 bases line up with TRBD2. Germline-derived CDR1 and CDR2 are MNHEY and SVGEGT. CDR3 length: 17 amino acids. The trim removed 3 bases at V and 9 bases at J, leaving 16 bases unmatched. CDR3 sequence: CASSYISGGLGWGEQFF. As DNA, the CDR3 is TGTGCCAGCAGTTATATCTCGGGGGGACTAGGTTGGGGTGAGCAGTTCTTC.

V gene TRBV11-2 combines with J gene TRBJ2-7; TRBD1 matches 8 bases. Germline-derived CDR1 and CDR2 are SGHAT and FQNNGV. The CDR3 contains 14 residues. Trimming removed 5 bases from V and 4 bases from J; junction bases left unmatched: 7. CDR3 coding DNA: TGTGCCAGCAGCCGGGACAGGTCCCGTTACGAGCAGTACTTC. Translation: CASSRDRSRYEQYF. Together with reference TRBV11-2 and TRBJ2-7, the CDR3 gives the full variable domain: EAGVAQSPRYKIIEKRQSVAFWCNPISGHATLYWYQQILGQGPKLLIQFQNNGVVDDSQLPKDRFSAERLKGVDSTLKIQPAKLEDSAVYLCASSRDRSRYEQYFGPGTRLTVT.

This rearrangement joins TRBV24-1 to TRBJ2-3, with TRBD2 identical over 7 bases. This CDR3 contains 17 residues. Germline CDR1 KGHDR, CDR2 SFDVKD. The ends lost 4 bases at V and 0 bases at J; junction bases unmatched: 9. In nucleotides, the CDR3 is TGTGCCACCAGTGACGTGGGGGAGGGAACTAGCACAGATACGCAGTATTTT. Its translation is CATSDVGEGTSTDTQYF.

The chain links TRBV5-4 to TRBJ2-7, with 7 bases lining up with TRBD1. The CDR3 runs to 14 residues. CDR1 and CDR2 (germline): SGHNT, YYREEE (reference sequence). V dropped 4 bases and J dropped 2; count of bases not matched to a gene: 6. CDR3 in DNA: TGTGCCAGCAGCCCCCGGACAGGCACCTACGAGCAGTACTTC. It specifies CASSPRTGTYEQYF.

The chain uses TRBV6-1 and TRBJ1-3, with D perhaps matching TRBD1 (6 bases). This CDR3 comprises 17 residues. The V gene's germline CDR1 is MNHNS and CDR2 SASEGT. V gave up 4 bases and J gave up 0 bases, with 16 bases separating them. In DNA, the CDR3 is TGTGCCAGCAGTGGTACCGGGACACCCAGCTCTGGAAACACCATATATTTT. Encoded protein: CASSGTGTPSSGNTIYF.

J is TRBJ2-2 and V is TRBV7-6, with 8 bases aligning to TRBD1. V shed 7 bases, J shed 2 bases, and the junction held 12 bases outside the gene matches. This CDR3 is 17 amino acids long. Germline V lookup: CDR1 SGHVS, CDR2 FNYEAQ. The DNA for the CDR3 is TGTGCCAGCAACCGTTATGTGGGACAGGACAACACCGGGGAGCTGTTTTTT. Protein: CASNRYVGQDNTGELFF. The full variable domain, completed using reference TRBV7-6 and TRBJ2-2, is GAGVSQSPRYKVTKRGQDVALRCDPISGHVSLYWYRQALGQGPEFLTYFNYEAQQDKSGLPNDRFSAERPEGSISTLTIQRTEQRDSAMYRCASNRYVGQDNTGELFFGEGSRLTVL.